The TCR beta chain described here comes from a study of T cells in Graves' hyperthyroidism and ophthalmopathy (dated by TCRdb to the late 2010s). Regarding the research as a whole: Peripheral blood was sampled at the time of initial diagnosis, prior to any treatment. To identify distinguishing TCR V-J signatures, a discovery cohort of some 100 patients was used, comprising 40 to 45 with Graves' ophthalmopathy and 57 with stable Graves' hyperthyroidism. The roughly 99 discovery patients were divided at random into training and test sets in a 7:3 ratio. According to the paper, TCR Vbeta CDR3 sequencing was carried out on some 140 peripheral blood samples, which came from over 40 ophthalmopathy, around 74 hyperthyroidism and roughly 17 progressor patients. Following sampling, methimazole starting at 30 mg daily was given to hyperthyroidism patients, and high-dose intravenous methylprednisolone was given to ophthalmopathy patients. Prospective prediction of ophthalmopathy was tested in an independent validation cohort consisting of 18 hyperthyroidism patients and some 16 patients who later progressed to ophthalmopathy. Thyroid tissue and blood T-cell repertoires from about six Graves' hyperthyroidism patients were also compared in the study.

This clonotype was picked up a small number of times. Its antigen has not been determined. No base qualities exist here, and no much larger clone lies one base off it. Results the study describes overall, beyond this receptor: In cross-validation, a model built on a 13 V-J signature told ophthalmopathy apart from stable hyperthyroidism with approximately 90% sensitivity and approximately 81% specificity, and in testing the same model reached 80%/75%. Sample size was not statistically predetermined, and blinding of investigators to group allocation was not performed. In validation, the model predicted progression to ophthalmopathy with 65% to 71% sensitivity and around 72% specificity, a median of roughly seven months before onset. Most expanded thyroid clonotypes (frequency above 0.001) were also detected in blood, a finding suggesting that blood repertoires may reflect thyroid immune responses.

The TCR beta CDR3 regions were amplified from RNA transcripts. The TCR CDR3 was subjected to a first round of RT-PCR using the HTBI primer set and the Qiagen OneStep RT-PCR kit. Libraries were constructed in a second round of multiplex PCR, after which size selection and purification were carried out. Paired-end sequencing of the libraries was performed with 100 bp reads on an Illumina HiSeq2000. On the study's bioinformatics: SOAPnuke was used to process the raw data, removing reads that contained adapters or uncalled bases, had a mean Phred below 15, or lacked an exact match to the constant primer or identifier. High-quality paired reads were merged using COPE v1.2.5, and each unique nucleotide sequence was defined as a clonotype. MiTCR v1.1 was used to align the clonotypes against IMGT TRBV, TRBD and TRBJ reference segments. The analysis was restricted to V-J combinations with a frequency above 0.0001, which together covered 99% to 99.2% of the repertoires. A TCS score was defined as the ratio of F50 (clonal expansion) to E x V (chaos), with BLOSUM62-based TCRdist applied between CDR3 peptides within each V-J. Welch's t-statistics and random forest reduced roughly 530 V-J features to 10 to 15, which were used in a naive Bayes classifier (R e1071). TCRdb reanalyzed the raw reads on its own, using fastp at Q25 for trimming and MiXCR for clone calling, and kept in-frame beta chains. Rows matching on CDR3 protein sequence are summarized as one entry with the most common DNA and genes. These V and J calls originate from TCRdb's pipeline instead of the authors' own analysis. Present in this sample are approximately 530,000 distinct CDR3 sequences, over 15% of which were seen just once. About 18% of the sample goes to the ten largest clones.

Stable Graves' hyperthyroidism was defined as the absence of progression to ophthalmopathy over 18 months of follow-up. Hyperthyroidism patients were aged 18 to 65 years and newly diagnosed, with disease duration of less than 2 months. Exclusion was applied to patients with uncontrolled infections, other autoimmune diseases, pregnancy or lactation. Diagnoses were based on clinical symptoms, serum thyroxine and TRAb, thyroid ultrasound and orbital computed tomography. Ficoll-Paque density gradient centrifugation was used to isolate PBMCs from around 10 ml of fresh peripheral blood. Total RNA was extracted using Trizol reagent, and RNA quality was assessed on an Agilent 2100 Bioanalyzer. The trim is 5 bases for V and 6 bases for J, with a gap of 19 bases between the germline ends. The CDR3 covers 15 residues, taking in both the cysteine and the phenylalanine. CDR3 DNA is the only sequence kept; it has 45 bases, read in frame from the first base. The germline V gene (reference sequence) sets CDR1 to SEHNR and CDR2 to FQNEAQ.

This TCR was recovered from a young woman with Graves' hyperthyroidism. Sequencing used blood. The sequence links TRBV7-9 to TRBJ2-5, with the D gene not clear enough to name. The CDR3: CASSPNLGRQQTQYF. Read as DNA, the sequence is TGTGCCAGCAGCCCCAATTTGGGCAGGCAGCAGACCCAGTACTTC.